Shown below are 19 T cell receptor beta chains from a single sample sequenced in a study of cytomegalovirus exposure and HLA in healthy donors. The PCR used 60 Vbeta and 13 Jbeta primers. Assay used: immunoSEQ multiplex PCR; TCRdb lists only in-frame clones, some missing. The sample yields 150,000 to 200,000 clones, roughly 77% seen once. The sequenced material came from PBMCs. All receptors come from a male donor in good health and CMV-seropositive.

This chain joins TRBV7-6 and TRBJ2-6; TRBD2 aligns across 10 bases. Germline V CDR1 and CDR2: SGHVS, FNYEAQ. Trimming cost V 4 bases and J 1 base; bases outside gene matches: 4. The CDR3 sequence is 17 residues long. The CDR3 reads CASSSGLAPSGANVLTF. The CDR3 DNA follows: TGTGCCAGCAGCTCGGGACTAGCGCCTTCTGGGGCCAACGTCCTGACTTTC. Filled out from reference TRBV7-6 and TRBJ2-6, the complete variable domain reads GAGVSQSPRYKVTKRGQDVALRCDPISGHVSLYWYRQALGQGPEFLTYFNYEAQQDKSGLPNDRFSAERPEGSISTLTIQRTEQRDSAMYRCASSSGLAPSGANVLTFGAGSRLTVL.

The chain carries TRBV2 and TRBJ2-7; D possibly corresponds to TRBD2 (7 bases). The germline CDR1 and CDR2 sequences are SNHLY and FYNNEI. The CDR3 sequence is 14 residues long. Deletions cut 2 bases from V and 0 bases from J, with 8 bases between. DNA of the CDR3: TGTGCCAGCAGTGAACGGGGGGCCTCCTACGAGCAGTACTTC. This encodes CASSERGASYEQYF.

This clone was observed a few times. The rearrangement uses TRBV7-2 and TRBJ1-2; D ambiguous. Looked up from germline, CDR1 is SGHTA and CDR2 is FQGNSA. CDR3 length equals 15 residues. With 4 bases removed from V and 0 bases from J, the gap between germline ends came to 12 bases. The CDR3 sequence is CASSYGSYSNYGYTF. The CDR3 DNA reads TGTGCCAGCAGCTACGGGTCCTATTCTAACTATGGCTACACCTTC.

V gene TRBV6-6 combines with J gene TRBJ2-7; the match to TRBD2 covers 7 bases. Germline V gene sequence: CDR1 MNHNY, CDR2 SVGAGI (reference sequence). Trimming took 1 base from V and 4 from J; bases not matched to a gene: 7. The CDR3 loop spans 15 amino acids. The CDR3, as DNA: TGTGCCAGCAGTTACTACGGGGGGAACGGGTACGAGCAGTACTTC. It encodes CASSYYGGNGYEQYF.

This chain links TRBV7-9 with TRBJ2-7, with D possibly TRBD2 on 5 matching bases. Germline V lookup: CDR1 SEHNR, CDR2 FQNEAQ (reference sequence). CDR3 length equals 13 residues. The V gene lost 1 base and the J gene lost 5 bases, with 9 bases spanning the gap. Here the CDR3 DNA reads TGTGCCAGCAGCTTAGGGGAGAACAACGAGCAGTACTTC. This sequence encodes CASSLGENNEQYF.

The V and J genes are TRBV4-3 and TRBJ2-1, with a tentative D call TRBD1 (6 bases). Germline loops: CDR1 LGHNA, CDR2 YSLEER. The ends were cut back, 4 bases at V and 0 bases at J, with 10 bases in the middle. The CDR3 consists of 15 residues. In nucleotides, the CDR3 is TGCGCCAGCAGCCCCGACAGGAGCTCCTACAATGAGCAGTTCTTC. This encodes CASSPDRSSYNEQFF.

This sequence joins TRBV7-2 and TRBJ2-3, with a possible D match to TRBD2 (5 bases). The CDR3 is 14 amino acids. Germline values: CDR1 SGHTA, CDR2 FQGNSA. The V end lost 8 bases, the J end lost 2 bases, and 14 bases lay between the germline ends. DNA of the CDR3: TGTGCCAGCGGAACGGGGAGTTACACAGATACGCAGTATTTT. Translated: CASGTGSYTDTQYF.

The genes are TRBV28 and TRBJ1-5; D gene ambiguous. Trimming pared 5 bases from V and 4 bases from J, leaving 12 bases between. Germline values: CDR1 MDHEN, CDR2 SYDVKM. The CDR3 spans 14 residues. Here the CDR3 reads CASSVPNHNQPQHF. The CDR3 coding sequence is TGTGCCAGCAGTGTCCCCAATCATAATCAGCCCCAGCATTTT.

This clone was seen only a few times. The genes are TRBV5-1 and TRBJ1-2; TRBD1 might be the D (5 bases). The CDR3 runs 14 residues. Trimming stripped 4 bases from V and 8 bases from J, with 18 bases between. Germline-derived CDR1 and CDR2 are SGHRS and YFSETQ. In DNA form, the CDR3 reads TGCGCCAGCAGCCCATCCCAGGGTACTGGGGGCTACACCTTC. It encodes CASSPSQGTGGYTF. Variable domain in full (rest from reference TRBV5-1 and TRBJ1-2): KAGVTQTPRYLIKTRGQQVTLSCSPISGHRSVSWYQQTPGQGLQFLFEYFSETQRNKGNFPGRFSGRQFSNSRSEMNVSTLELGDSALYLCASSPSQGTGGYTFGSGTRLTVV.

This clone was detected once. The chain joins TRBV10-3 to TRBJ1-1, with D possibly TRBD1 on 5 matching bases. Germline assignment: CDR1 ENHRY and CDR2 SYGVKD. V dropped 4 bases and J dropped 5 bases, with 14 bases sitting between them. This CDR3 comprises 14 residues. In DNA, the CDR3 is TGTGCCATCAGTGTAACAGGACCCAAAACTGAAGCTTTCTTT. Its translation is CAISVTGPKTEAFF.

The chain combines TRBV2 with TRBJ1-4; D unclear. Germline CDR1 SNHLY, CDR2 FYNNEI. The CDR3 is 14 residues long. Trimming removed 8 bases at V and 0 bases at J, with 10 bases between. The CDR3 spells CASGGITTNEKLFF. The CDR3 nucleotides read TGTGCCAGCGGAGGAATAACAACTAATGAAAAACTGTTTTTT.

This chain connects TRBV7-2 to TRBJ2-2; 10 bases align to TRBD2. Trimming removed 10 bases from V and 2 bases from J; junction bases left unmatched: 13. The CDR3 is 17 residues long. Germline V gene data show CDR1 as SGHTA and CDR2 as FQGNSA. The CDR3 is CATGSVAGGLNTGELFF. CDR3 nucleotide sequence: TGTGCCACCGGGTCTGTAGCGGGGGGCCTCAACACCGGGGAGCTGTTTTTT.

V usage is TRBV15 and J usage is TRBJ2-2, with TRBD2 matching 7 bases. There are 12 residues in the CDR3. Germline lookup yields CDR1 LNHNV and CDR2 YYDKDF (reference sequence). The CDR3 coding sequence is TGTGCTGCGGGGGAGAACACCGGGGAGCTGTTTTTT. Translation gives CAAGENTGELFF. The variable domain in full, completed from reference TRBV15 and TRBJ2-2, reads DAMVIQNPRYQVTQFGKPVTLSCSQTLNHNVMYWYQQKSSQAPKLLFHYYDKDFNNEADTPDNFQSRRPNTSFCFLDIRSPGLGDTAMYLCAAGENTGELFFGEGSRLTVL.

The CDR3: CASSSRGAYNEKLFF. The CDR3 DNA is TGTGCCAGCAGCAGCAGGGGGGCATATAATGAAAAACTGTTTTTT. The chain is built from TRBV5-6 and TRBJ1-4; 7 bases are a match to TRBD1. This CDR3 spans 15 amino acids. Germline CDR1 and CDR2: SGHDT and YYEEEE. V trimming: 4 bases; J trimming: 4 bases; junction bases outside the gene matches: 7.

V usage is TRBV19 and J usage is TRBJ2-2; no clear D gene. Germline V gene sequence: CDR1 LNHDA, CDR2 SQIVND (reference sequence). Trimming removed 0 bases at V and 2 bases at J, with 4 bases between. This CDR3 comprises 14 residues. The CDR3 DNA is TGTGCCAGTAGTATAGAACATAACACCGGGGAGCTGTTTTTT. This gives the protein CASSIEHNTGELFF.

CDR3 nucleotide sequence: TGTGCCAGCTCACCGTCCATGGTTGGGGCTTCAATGTCTGGAAACACCATATATTTT. Protein sequence: CASSPSMVGASMSGNTIYF. This sequence joins TRBV18 and TRBJ1-3; a weak D match, TRBD1 (5 bases). With 3 bases removed from V and 1 base from J, the gap between germline ends came to 22 bases. In germline, CDR1 is KGHSH, CDR2 LQKENI. CDR3 length: 19 residues.

The table lists this clone with a few counts. V and J are TRBV5-6 and TRBJ2-7, with a possible D match to TRBD2 (5 bases). Trimming removed 4 bases at V and 4 bases at J, with 18 bases between. The germline gives CDR1 SGHDT, CDR2 YYEEEE. There are 15 residues in the CDR3. CDR3: CASSKETGKVYEQYF. The CDR3 nucleotides read TGTGCCAGCAGCAAAGAGACCGGGAAGGTTTACGAGCAGTACTTC.

The V gene is TRBV19, the J gene TRBJ1-4; TRBD1 might be the D (6 bases). V was cut by 9 bases and J by 0 bases, with 11 bases left in between. This CDR3 is built from 14 residues. Germline V gene sequence: CDR1 LNHDA, CDR2 SQIVND (reference sequence). The CDR3 DNA reads TGTGCCAGGCCGGACAGCCCAACTAATGAAAAACTGTTTTTT. The encoded protein is CARPDSPTNEKLFF.

This chain connects TRBV6-5 to TRBJ1-1; TRBD1 might be the D (5 bases). Germline V CDR1 and CDR2: MNHEY, SVGAGI. This CDR3 has 13 amino acids. V was trimmed by 5 bases and J by 5 bases, leaving 12 bases between them. Here the CDR3 DNA reads TGTGCCAGCAGTGCCTGGAAGGGGACTGAAGCTTTCTTT. Protein product: CASSAWKGTEAFF.